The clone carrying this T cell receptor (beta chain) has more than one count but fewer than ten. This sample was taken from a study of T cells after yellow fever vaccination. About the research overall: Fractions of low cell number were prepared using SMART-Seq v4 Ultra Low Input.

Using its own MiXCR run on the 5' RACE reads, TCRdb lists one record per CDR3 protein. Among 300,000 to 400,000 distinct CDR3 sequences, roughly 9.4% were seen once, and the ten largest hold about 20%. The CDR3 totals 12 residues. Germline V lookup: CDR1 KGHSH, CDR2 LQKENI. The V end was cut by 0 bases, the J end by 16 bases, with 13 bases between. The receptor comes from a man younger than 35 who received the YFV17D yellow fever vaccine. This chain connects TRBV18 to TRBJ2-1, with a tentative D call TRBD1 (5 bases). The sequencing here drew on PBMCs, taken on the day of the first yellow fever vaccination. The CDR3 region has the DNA TGTGCCAGCTCACCACCGTCCAGGGCCCATTTCTTC. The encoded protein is CASSPPSRAHFF.